This T cell receptor (beta chain) was documented in a study of shared clonotypes between healthy human individuals. Study results and caveats: Naive CD4 clonotypes were shared across a few donors at around 5.4%. Against clonotypes common to all four donors, non-shared ones had lower generation probabilities.

Assay: immunoSEQ multiplex PCR; the TCRdb copy retains only in-frame clones and omits some. The sample records approximately 2,300,000 clones, 80% to 95% being singletons. The CDR3 is 15 amino acids. Trimming took 4 bases from V and 2 from J, leaving 12 bases between them. Looked up from germline, CDR1 is MDHEN and CDR2 is SYDVKM. The sample holds one count of this clone. Its antigen is unknown. This sample also contains other DNA sequences that code for the same CDR3. Specimen: naive CD4+ T cells from PBMCs. The subset is: CD45RA+ positively selected. The sequence was collected from a man younger than 35 in good health. Some clones in this sample may be carry-over from other donors' samples. The V call is TRBV28, the J call TRBJ2-1; D is perhaps TRBD2 (6 bases). The CDR3 loop is CASSSTGRPYNEQFF. CDR3 DNA sequence: TGTGCCAGCAGTTCGACGGGGAGGCCCTACAATGAGCAGTTCTTC. The whole variable domain, filled in from reference TRBV28 and TRBJ2-1, reads DVKVTQSSRYLVKRTGEKVFLECVQDMDHENMFWYRQDPGLGLRLIYFSYDVKMKEKGDIPEGYSVSREKKERFSLILESASTNQTSMYLCASSSTGRPYNEQFFGPGTRLTVL.